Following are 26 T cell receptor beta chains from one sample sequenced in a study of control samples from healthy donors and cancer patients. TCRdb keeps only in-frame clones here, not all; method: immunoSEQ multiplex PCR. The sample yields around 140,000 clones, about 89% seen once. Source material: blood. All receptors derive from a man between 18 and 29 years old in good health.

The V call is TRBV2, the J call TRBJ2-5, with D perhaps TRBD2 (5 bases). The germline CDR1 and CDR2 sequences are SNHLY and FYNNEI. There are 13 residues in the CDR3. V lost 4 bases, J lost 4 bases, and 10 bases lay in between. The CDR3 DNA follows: TGTGCCAGCAGTGTGGACTCGGGAGAGACCCAGTACTTC. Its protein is CASSVDSGETQYF.

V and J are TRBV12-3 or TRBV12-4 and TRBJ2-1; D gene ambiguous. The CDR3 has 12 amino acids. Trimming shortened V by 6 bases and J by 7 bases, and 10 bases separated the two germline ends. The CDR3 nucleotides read TGTGCCAGCAGACAAGGGCTAAATGAGCAGTTCTTC. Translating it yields CASRQGLNEQFF.

This CDR3 reads CAWSLGANQPQHF. CDR3 coding DNA: TGTGCCTGGAGTTTGGGGGCGAATCAGCCCCAGCATTTT. The V and J genes are TRBV30 and TRBJ1-5; the D gene is possibly TRBD1 (6 bases). The V end was cut by 2 bases, the J end by 4 bases, with 9 bases between. Per germline, CDR1 GTSNPN and CDR2 SVGIG (reference sequence). CDR3 length: 13 residues.

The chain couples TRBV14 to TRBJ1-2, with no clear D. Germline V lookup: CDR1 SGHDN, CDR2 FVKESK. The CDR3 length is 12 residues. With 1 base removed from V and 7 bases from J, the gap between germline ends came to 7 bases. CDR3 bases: TGTGCCAGCAGCCAAGGAGTCTTTGGCTACACCTTC. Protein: CASSQGVFGYTF.

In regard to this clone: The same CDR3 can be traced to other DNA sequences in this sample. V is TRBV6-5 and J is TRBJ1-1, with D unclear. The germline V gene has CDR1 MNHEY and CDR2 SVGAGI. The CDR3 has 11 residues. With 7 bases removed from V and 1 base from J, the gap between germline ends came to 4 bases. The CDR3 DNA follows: TGTGCCAGCAAAGAGAACACTGAAGCTTTCTTT. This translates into CASKENTEAFF.

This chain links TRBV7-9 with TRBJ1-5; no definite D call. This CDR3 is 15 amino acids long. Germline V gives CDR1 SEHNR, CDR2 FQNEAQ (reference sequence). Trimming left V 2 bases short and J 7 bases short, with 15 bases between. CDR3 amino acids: CASSLSSSARQPQHF. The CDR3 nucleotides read TGTGCCAGCAGCTTATCTTCTAGCGCCAGGCAGCCCCAGCATTTT.

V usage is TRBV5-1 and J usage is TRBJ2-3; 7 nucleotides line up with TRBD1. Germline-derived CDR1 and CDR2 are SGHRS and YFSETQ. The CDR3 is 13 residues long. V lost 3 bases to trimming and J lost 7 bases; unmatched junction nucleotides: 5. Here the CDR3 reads CASSSYRGNTQYF. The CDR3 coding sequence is TGCGCCAGCAGCTCTTACAGGGGAAATACGCAGTATTTT. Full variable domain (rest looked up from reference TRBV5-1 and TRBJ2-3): KAGVTQTPRYLIKTRGQQVTLSCSPISGHRSVSWYQQTPGQGLQFLFEYFSETQRNKGNFPGRFSGRQFSNSRSEMNVSTLELGDSALYLCASSSYRGNTQYFGPGTRLTVL.

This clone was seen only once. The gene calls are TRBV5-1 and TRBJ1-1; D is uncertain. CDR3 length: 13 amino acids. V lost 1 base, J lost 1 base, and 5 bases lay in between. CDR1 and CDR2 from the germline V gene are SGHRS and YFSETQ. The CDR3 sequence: CASSLYWNTEAFF. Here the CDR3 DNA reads TGCGCCAGCAGCTTGTACTGGAACACTGAAGCTTTCTTT.

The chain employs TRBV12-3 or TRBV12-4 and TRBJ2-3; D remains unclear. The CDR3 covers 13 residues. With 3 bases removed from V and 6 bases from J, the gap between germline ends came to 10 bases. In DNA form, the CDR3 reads TGTGCCAGCAGTTTTCGGGCTACGGATACGCAGTATTTT. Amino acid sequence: CASSFRATDTQYF.

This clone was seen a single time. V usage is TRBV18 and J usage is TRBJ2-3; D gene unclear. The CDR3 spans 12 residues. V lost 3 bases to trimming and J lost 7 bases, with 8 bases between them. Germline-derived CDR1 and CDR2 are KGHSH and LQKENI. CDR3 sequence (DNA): TGTGCCAGCTCACCCGACGGTAATACGCAGTATTTT. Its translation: CASSPDGNTQYF.

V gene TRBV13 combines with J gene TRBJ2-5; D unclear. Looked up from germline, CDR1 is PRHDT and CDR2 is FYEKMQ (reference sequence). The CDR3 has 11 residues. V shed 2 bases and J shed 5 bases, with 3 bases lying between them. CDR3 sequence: CASSLTETQYF. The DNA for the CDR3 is TGTGCCAGCAGCTTAACGGAGACCCAGTACTTC. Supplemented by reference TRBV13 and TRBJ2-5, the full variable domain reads AAGVIQSPRHLIKEKRETATLKCYPIPRHDTVYWYQQGPGQDPQFLISFYEKMQSDKGSIPDRFSAQQFSDYHSELNMSSLELGDSALYFCASSLTETQYFGPGTRLLVL.

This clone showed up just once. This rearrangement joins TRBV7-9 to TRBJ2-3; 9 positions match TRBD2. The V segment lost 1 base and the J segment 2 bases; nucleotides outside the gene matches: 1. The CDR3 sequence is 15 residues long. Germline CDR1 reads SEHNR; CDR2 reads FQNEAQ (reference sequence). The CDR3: CASSLVAGVTDTQYF. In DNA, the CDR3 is TGTGCCAGCAGCTTAGTAGCGGGGGTCACAGATACGCAGTATTTT.

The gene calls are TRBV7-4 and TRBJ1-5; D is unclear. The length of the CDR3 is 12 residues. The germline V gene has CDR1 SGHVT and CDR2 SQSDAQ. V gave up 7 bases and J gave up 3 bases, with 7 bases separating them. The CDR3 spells CASTRINQPQHF. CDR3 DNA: TGTGCCAGCACCCGGATCAATCAGCCCCAGCATTTT.

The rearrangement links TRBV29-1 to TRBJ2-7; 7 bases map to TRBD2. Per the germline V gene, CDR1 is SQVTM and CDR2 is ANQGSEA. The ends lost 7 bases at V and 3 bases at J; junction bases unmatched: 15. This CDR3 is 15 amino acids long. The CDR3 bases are TGCAGCGCCGAGCAGCGGGGCTTAGGCAACTACGAGCAGTACTTC. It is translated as CSAEQRGLGNYEQYF.

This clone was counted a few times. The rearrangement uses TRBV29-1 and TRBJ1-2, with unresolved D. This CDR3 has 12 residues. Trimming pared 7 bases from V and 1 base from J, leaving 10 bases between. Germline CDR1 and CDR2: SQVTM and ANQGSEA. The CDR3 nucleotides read TGCAGCGCCAGCGGCGGTAACTATGGCTACACCTTC. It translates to CSASGGNYGYTF.

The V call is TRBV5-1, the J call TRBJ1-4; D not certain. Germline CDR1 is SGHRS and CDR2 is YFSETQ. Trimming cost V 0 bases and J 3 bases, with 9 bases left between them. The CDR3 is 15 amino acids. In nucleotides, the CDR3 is TGCGCCAGCAGCTTGGTAGCCCCAGCTAATGAAAAACTGTTTTTT. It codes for CASSLVAPANEKLFF.

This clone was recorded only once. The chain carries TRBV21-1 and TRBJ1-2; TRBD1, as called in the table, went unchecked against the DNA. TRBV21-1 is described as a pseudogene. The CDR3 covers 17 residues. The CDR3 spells CASSKGSFRQANYGYTF. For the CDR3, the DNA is TGTGCCAGCAGCAAAGGATCGTTCAGGCAAGCTAACTATGGCTACACCTTC.

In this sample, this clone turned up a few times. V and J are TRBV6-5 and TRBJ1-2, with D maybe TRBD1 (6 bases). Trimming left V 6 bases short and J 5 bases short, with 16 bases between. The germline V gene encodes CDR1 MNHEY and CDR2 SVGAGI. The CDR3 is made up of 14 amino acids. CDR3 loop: CASRPPGTSYGYTF. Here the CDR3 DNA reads TGTGCCAGCAGACCGCCCGGGACAAGTTATGGCTACACCTTC.

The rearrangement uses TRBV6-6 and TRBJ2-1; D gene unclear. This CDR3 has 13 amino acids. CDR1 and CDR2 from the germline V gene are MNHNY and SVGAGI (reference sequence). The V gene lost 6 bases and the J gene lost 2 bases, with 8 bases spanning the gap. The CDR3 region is CASRDGTYNEQFF. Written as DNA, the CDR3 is TGTGCCAGCAGGGACGGAACCTACAATGAGCAGTTCTTC.

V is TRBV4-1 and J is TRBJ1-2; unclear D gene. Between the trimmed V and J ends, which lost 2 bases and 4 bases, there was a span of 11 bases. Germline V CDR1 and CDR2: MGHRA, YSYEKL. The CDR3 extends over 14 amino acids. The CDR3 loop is CASSQFDGSYGYTF. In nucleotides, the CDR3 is TGCGCCAGCAGCCAATTCGACGGAAGCTATGGCTACACCTTC.

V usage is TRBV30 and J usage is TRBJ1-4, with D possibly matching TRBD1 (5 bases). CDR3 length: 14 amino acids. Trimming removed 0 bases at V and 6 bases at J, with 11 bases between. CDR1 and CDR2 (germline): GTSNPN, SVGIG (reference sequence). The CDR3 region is CAWSVSRADEKLFF. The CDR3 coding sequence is TGTGCCTGGAGTGTATCCAGGGCCGATGAAAAACTGTTTTTT.

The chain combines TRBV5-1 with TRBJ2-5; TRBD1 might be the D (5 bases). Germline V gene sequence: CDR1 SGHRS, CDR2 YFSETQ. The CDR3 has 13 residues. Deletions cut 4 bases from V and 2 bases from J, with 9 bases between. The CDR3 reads CASSMGRQETQYF. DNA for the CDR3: TGCGCCAGCAGCATGGGGCGGCAAGAGACCCAGTACTTC.

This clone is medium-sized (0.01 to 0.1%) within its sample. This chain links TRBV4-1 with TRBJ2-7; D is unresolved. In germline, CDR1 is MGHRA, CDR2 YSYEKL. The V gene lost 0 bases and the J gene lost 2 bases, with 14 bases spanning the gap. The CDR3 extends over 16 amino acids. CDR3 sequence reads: CASSQDEDTEAYEQYF. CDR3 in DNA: TGCGCCAGCAGCCAAGATGAAGACACCGAGGCCTACGAGCAGTACTTC.

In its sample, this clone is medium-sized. CDR3 sequence: CASSQRYFNEKLFF. CDR3 nucleotide sequence: TGCGCCAGCAGCCAGCGCTACTTTAATGAAAAACTGTTTTTT. The genes are TRBV4-3 and TRBJ1-4; no definite D call. CDR1 is LGHNA, CDR2 YSLEER, per germline. CDR3 length: 14 residues. V was cut by 3 bases and J by 4 bases, with 9 bases left in between.

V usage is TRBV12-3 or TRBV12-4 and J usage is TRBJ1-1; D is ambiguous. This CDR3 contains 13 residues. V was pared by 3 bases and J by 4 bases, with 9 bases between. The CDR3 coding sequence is TGTGCCAGCAGTTTGGGCAGCTCCACTGAAGCTTTCTTT. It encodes CASSLGSSTEAFF.

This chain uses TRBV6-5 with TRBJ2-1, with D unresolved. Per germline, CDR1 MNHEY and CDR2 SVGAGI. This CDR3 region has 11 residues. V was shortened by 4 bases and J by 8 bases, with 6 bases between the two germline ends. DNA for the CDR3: TGTGCCAGCAGTTCCCCTTATGAGCAGTTCTTC. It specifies CASSSPYEQFF.